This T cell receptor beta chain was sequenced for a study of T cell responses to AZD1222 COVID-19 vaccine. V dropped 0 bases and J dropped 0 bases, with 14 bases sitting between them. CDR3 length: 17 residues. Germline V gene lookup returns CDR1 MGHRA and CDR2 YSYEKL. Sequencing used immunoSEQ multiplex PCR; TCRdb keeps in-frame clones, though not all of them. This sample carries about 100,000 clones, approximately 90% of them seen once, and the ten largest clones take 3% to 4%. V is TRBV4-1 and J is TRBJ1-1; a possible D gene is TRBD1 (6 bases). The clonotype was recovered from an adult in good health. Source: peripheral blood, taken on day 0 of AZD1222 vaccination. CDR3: CASSQEDGQGMNTEAFF. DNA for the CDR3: TGCGCCAGCAGCCAAGAGGACGGGCAGGGGATGAACACTGAAGCTTTCTTT.